This T cell receptor (beta chain) comes out of a study of neurological immune-mediated disorders. TCRdb re-called the 5' RACE reads with MiXCR, one entry per CDR3 protein. Of about 65,000 distinct CDR3 sequences in the sample, about 4% are singletons; the top ten hold around 2.6%. Germline V lookup: CDR1 SGHVS, CDR2 FQNEAQ. The germline V and J ends were trimmed by 3 bases and 7 bases, with 3 bases remaining between them. The CDR3 runs 11 residues. This clonotype was seen many times. This sequence originates from a man between 45 and 60 years old with multiple sclerosis. The sequencing sample was made of PBMCs. The chain recombines TRBV7-8 with TRBJ2-2; no definite D call. CDR3 sequence reads: CASSLNGELFF. CDR3 coding DNA: TGTGCCAGCAGCTTGAACGGGGAGCTGTTTTTT.